This T cell receptor beta chain was recovered during a study of Ad26.COV2.S vaccination and SARS-CoV-2 variants. Study-level findings and limits: Measurements of TCR breadth and depth may have given underestimates of the total T cell responses. Recipients of either vaccine or placebo displayed similar breadth of non-spike TCRs. Those who received the vaccine showed greater spike-specific TCR breadth than those given placebo.

About this clone itself: Its antigen is not known.

Regarding treatment: roughly 18 received Ad26.COV2.S at low or high dose, single or two shots; about 5 received placebo; per-sample allocation not given. Material that was analyzed had been drawn on day 63 after the first vaccine or placebo injection. Whoever gave the sample was an adult aged 18-55 years in Boston. This CDR3 has 16 amino acids. The germline V gene has CDR1 SGHAT and CDR2 FQNNGV. V was cut by 2 bases and J by 4 bases, with 15 bases left in between. Sequenced by immunoSEQ multiplex PCR; TCRdb stores in-frame clones only, minus some. Here the sample spans some 270,000 clones, around 88% being singletons.

The chain has TRBV11-2 and TRBJ2-1; possible D gene TRBD2, 7 bases. The receptor was isolated from a person between 18 and 65 years old who received the Ad26.COV2.S COVID-19 vaccine or a placebo. This sample comprised peripheral blood, obtained in a trial of Ad26.COV2.S vaccine versus placebo. CDR3: CASSLRTRGSYNEQFF. The CDR3 nucleotides are TGTGCCAGCAGCTTACGGACTAGGGGGTCGTACAATGAGCAGTTCTTC.